Sequencing of this T cell receptor beta chain was carried out in a study of blood T cell repertoires in COVID-19. Across the study: Spain, Italy and the United States supplied samples that represented acute and convalescent COVID-19. Nucleic acid was either cDNA or gDNA, and it came from T cells, B-cell-depleted T cells, or PBMCs.

This clone appeared once. V shed 0 bases, J shed 2 bases, and the junction held 27 bases outside the gene matches. The V gene's germline CDR1 is LGHNA and CDR2 YNFKEQ. The CDR3 runs 23 residues. Per the original methods: Cell counts per sample came from amplifying reference gene primers. Repertoires were generated with immunoSEQ multiplex PCR, while TCRdb's copy carries only in-frame clones and drops some. That table is the source of V, J and clone size, and D and trimming were worked out from the DNA. The sample consists of over 130,000 clones, around 86% of them appearing once. The chain carries TRBV4-2 and TRBJ2-7, with 8 bases lining up with TRBD2. The clonotype comes from a woman older than 75 with acute or convalescent COVID-19. Sequencing was carried out using peripheral blood. CDR3 region: CASSQDSQHAGVSGDTRPYEQYF. For the CDR3, the DNA is TGTGCCAGCAGCCAAGATTCTCAACACGCCGGGGTTAGCGGGGATACCCGGCCCTACGAGCAGTACTTC.